The rows below give T cell receptor beta chains drawn from one sample of a study of identical twins. TCRdb called the 5' RACE reads again in MiXCR, with one record for every CDR3 protein. The data contain 1.5 million to 2 million distinct CDR3 sequences, around a third of them seen just once; the ten biggest clones take up about 0.3%. Sequenced: cord blood. The receptors originated from a newborn girl in good health. Each CDR3 is given with its conserved first and last residue. D genes are given only for firm matches. Only some rows state a clone size, as once, few, many or a class for expanded clones.

TRBV19	NA	NA	TRBJ1-2	TGTGCCAGTACCCTGGGCGGATCCCCATCGCGCTACACCTTC	CASTLGGSPSRYTF
TRBV13	few	NA	TRBJ2-7	TGTGCCAGCAGCTTAAGGTCGGCAGGGGGGGAGCAGTACTTC	CASSLRSAGGEQYF
TRBV4-2	few	NA	TRBJ2-5	TGTGCCAGCAGCCAAGGGGGGGCCTACAATGAGCAGTACTTC	CASSQGGAYNEQYF
TRBV12-3/TRBV12-4	few	TRBD1	TRBJ2-5	TGTGCCAGCAATAAGGACAGGGTGAGAGAGACCCAGTACTTC	CASNKDRVRETQYF
TRBV20-1	NA	NA	TRBJ2-1	TGCAGTGCCGCTCGACTAGTGACCCGCCTTTTTGGGCAGTTCTTC	CSAARLVTRLFGQFF
TRBV7-2	few	TRBD1	TRBJ2-7	TGTGCCAGCAGCCCAAGAAAGACAGGGGGCCTCCCATACGAGCAGTACTTC	CASSPRKTGGLPYEQYF
TRBV12-3/TRBV12-4	NA	TRBD1	TRBJ1-2	TGTGCCAGCAGTCCCTGGGACAGCTATGGCTACACCTTC	CASSPWDSYGYTF
TRBV29-1	few	TRBD2	TRBJ2-3	TGCAGCGTTGAATCGGGTAGCGGGGCCACAGATACGCAGTATTTT	CSVESGSGATDTQYF
TRBV6-1	NA	NA	TRBJ2-1	TGTGCCAGCAGTGAAGCTGAGCCAGGGGAAACCTACAATGAGCAGTTCTTC	CASSEAEPGETYNEQFF
TRBV11-2	NA	NA	TRBJ2-5	TGTGCCAGCAGCTTAGTAGGGGCCTCGACCCAGTACTTC	CASSLVGASTQYF
TRBV29-1	few	TRBD2	TRBJ2-3	TGCAGCTCGAGGACTAGCGGGGGGGCCGCAGATACGCAGTATTTT	CSSRTSGGAADTQYF
TRBV20-1	few	NA	TRBJ2-4	TGCAGTGGCAAAGAAAACATTCAGTACTTC	CSGKENIQYF
TRBV10-3	few	NA	TRBJ1-2	TGTGCCATCGGGGATGGCTACACCTTC	CAIGDGYTF
TRBV7-2	NA	NA	TRBJ2-5	TGTGCCAGCAGCTTAGGGGGGCCGGCCTACAATGAGCAGTACTTC	CASSLGGPAYNEQYF
TRBV6-1	NA	TRBD1	TRBJ1-5	TGTGCCAGCAGGAGCTTAGACAGGGGCAATCAGCCCCAGCATTTT	CASRSLDRGNQPQHF
TRBV12-3/TRBV12-4	NA	TRBD2	TRBJ2-3	TGTGCCAGCAGCGGGACTAGCAGGAGGGATACGCAGTATTTT	CASSGTSRRDTQYF
TRBV20-1	NA	NA	TRBJ1-1	TGCAGTGCTAGAAGGTCGGGGAGTTTGCTCACTGAAGCTTTCTTT	CSARRSGSLLTEAFF
TRBV7-6	NA	NA	TRBJ2-7	TGTGCCAGCAGCTTAGCACGCAAATACAATGAGCAGTACTTC	CASSLARKYNEQYF
TRBV27	few	NA	TRBJ1-1	TGTGCCAGCAGATCATTACGACCTGACACTGAAGCTTTCTTT	CASRSLRPDTEAFF
TRBV20-1	many	TRBD1	TRBJ2-7	TGCAGTGTGATACAGGGGATCTACGAGCAGTACTTC	CSVIQGIYEQYF
TRBV25-1	few	NA	TRBJ1-4	TGTGCCAGCAGTGAAGGGGCCCAGATTAATGAAAAACTGTTTTTT	CASSEGAQINEKLFF